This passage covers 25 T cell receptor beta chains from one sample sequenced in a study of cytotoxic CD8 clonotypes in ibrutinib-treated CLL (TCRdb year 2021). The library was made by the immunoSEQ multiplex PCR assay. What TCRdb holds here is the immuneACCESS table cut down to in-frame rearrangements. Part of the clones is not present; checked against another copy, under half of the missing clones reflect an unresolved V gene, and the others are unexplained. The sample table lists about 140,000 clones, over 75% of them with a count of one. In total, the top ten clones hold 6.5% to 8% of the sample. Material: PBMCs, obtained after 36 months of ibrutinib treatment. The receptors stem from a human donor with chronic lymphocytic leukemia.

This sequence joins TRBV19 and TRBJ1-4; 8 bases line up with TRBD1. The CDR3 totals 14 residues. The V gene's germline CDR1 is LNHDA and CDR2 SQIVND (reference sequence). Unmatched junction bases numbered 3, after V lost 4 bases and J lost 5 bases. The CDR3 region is CASSRGQANEKLFF. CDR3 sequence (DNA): TGTGCCAGTAGTAGGGGACAGGCAAATGAAAAACTGTTTTTT.

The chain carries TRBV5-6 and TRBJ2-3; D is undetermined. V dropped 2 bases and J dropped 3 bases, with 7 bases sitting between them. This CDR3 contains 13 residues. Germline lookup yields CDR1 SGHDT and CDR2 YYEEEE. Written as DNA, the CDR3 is TGTGCCAGCAGCTTTTCCGGTACAGATACGCAGTATTTT. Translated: CASSFSGTDTQYF.

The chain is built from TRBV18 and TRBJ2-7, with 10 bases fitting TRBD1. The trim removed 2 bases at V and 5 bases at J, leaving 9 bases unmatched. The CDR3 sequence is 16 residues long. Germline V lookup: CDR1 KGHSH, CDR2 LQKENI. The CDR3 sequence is CASSPTDRGHRNEQYF. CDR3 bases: TGTGCCAGCTCACCAACTGACAGGGGGCATAGGAACGAGCAGTACTTC. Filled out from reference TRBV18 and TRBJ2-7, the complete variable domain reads NAGVMQNPRHLVRRRGQEARLRCSPMKGHSHVYWYRQLPEEGLKFMVYLQKENIIDESGMPKERFSAEFPKEGPSILRIQQVVRGDSAAYFCASSPTDRGHRNEQYFGPGTRLTVT.

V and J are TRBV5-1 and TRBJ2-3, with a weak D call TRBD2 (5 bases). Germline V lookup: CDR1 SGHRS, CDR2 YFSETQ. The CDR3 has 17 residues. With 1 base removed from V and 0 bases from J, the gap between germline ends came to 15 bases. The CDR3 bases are TGCGCCAGCAGCTTGAACCAAGGAGGCTCTAGCACAGATACGCAGTATTTT. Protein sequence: CASSLNQGGSSTDTQYF.

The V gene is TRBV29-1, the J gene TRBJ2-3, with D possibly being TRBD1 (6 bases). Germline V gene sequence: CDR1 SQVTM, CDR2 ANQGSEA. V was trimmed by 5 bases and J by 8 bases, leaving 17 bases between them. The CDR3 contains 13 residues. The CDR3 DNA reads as TGCAGCGTTCCGGGACAATCAACGGTTACGCAGTATTTT. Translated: CSVPGQSTVTQYF.

The DNA for the CDR3 is TGTGCCAGCAGCGTGTTCGGGGGCACTGAAGCTTTCTTT. It specifies CASSVFGGTEAFF. The J gene is TRBJ1-1, the V gene TRBV9; maybe TRBD1 (5 bases). The germline V and J ends were trimmed by 2 bases and 4 bases, with 9 bases remaining between them. Germline lookup yields CDR1 SGDLS and CDR2 YYNGEE. The CDR3 loop spans 13 amino acids.

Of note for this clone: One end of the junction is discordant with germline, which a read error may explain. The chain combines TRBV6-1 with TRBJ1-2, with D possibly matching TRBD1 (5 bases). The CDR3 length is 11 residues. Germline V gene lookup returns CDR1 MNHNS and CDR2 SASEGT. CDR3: CASSEVGGEGF. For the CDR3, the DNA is TGTGCCAGCAGTGAAGTTGGGGGAGAGGGCTTC.

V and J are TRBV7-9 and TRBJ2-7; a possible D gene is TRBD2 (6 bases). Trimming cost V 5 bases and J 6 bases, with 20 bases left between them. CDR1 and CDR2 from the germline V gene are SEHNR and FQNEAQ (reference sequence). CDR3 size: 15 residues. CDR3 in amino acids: CASSPGRLNGVEQYF. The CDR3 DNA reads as TGTGCCAGCAGCCCGGGGAGGCTTAACGGTGTCGAGCAGTACTTC.

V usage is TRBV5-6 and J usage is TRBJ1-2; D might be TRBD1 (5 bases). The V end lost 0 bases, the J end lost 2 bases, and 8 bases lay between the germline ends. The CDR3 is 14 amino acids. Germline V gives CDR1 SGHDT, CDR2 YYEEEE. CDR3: CASSLAGGNYGYTF. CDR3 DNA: TGTGCCAGCAGCTTGGCCGGGGGGAACTATGGCTACACCTTC.

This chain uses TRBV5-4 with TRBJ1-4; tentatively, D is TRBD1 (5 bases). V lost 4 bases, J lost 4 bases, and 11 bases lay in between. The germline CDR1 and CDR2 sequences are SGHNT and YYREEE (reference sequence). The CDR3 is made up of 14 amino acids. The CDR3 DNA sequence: TGTGCCAGCAGCCCTACAGGAAATAATGAAAAACTGTTTTTT. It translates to CASSPTGNNEKLFF.

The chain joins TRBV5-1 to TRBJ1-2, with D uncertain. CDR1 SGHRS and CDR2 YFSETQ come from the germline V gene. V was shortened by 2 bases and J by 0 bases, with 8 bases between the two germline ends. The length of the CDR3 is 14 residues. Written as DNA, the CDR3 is TGCGCCAGCAGCTTCGGGGAAGCTAACTATGGCTACACCTTC. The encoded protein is CASSFGEANYGYTF.

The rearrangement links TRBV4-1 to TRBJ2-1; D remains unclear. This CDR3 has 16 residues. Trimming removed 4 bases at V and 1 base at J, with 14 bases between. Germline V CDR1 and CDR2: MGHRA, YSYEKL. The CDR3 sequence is CASSPGQAQSYNEQFF. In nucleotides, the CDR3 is TGCGCCAGCAGCCCCGGCCAGGCCCAATCCTACAATGAGCAGTTCTTC.

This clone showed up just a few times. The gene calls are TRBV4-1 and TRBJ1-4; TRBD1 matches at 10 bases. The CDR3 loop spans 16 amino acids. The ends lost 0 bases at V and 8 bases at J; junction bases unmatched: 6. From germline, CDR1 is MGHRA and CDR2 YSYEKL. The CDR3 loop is CASSQDSGTGEEKLFF. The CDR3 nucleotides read TGCGCCAGCAGCCAAGATTCCGGGACAGGGGAGGAAAAACTGTTTTTT.

The CDR3 sequence: CASSFGRNNQPQHF. The CDR3 bases are TGTGCCAGCAGCTTCGGACGGAACAATCAGCCCCAGCATTTT. The genes are TRBV7-9 and TRBJ1-5, with D hard to call. The CDR3 is 14 amino acids. Per the germline V gene, CDR1 is SEHNR and CDR2 is FQNEAQ (reference sequence). The V end lost 3 bases, the J end lost 3 bases, and 9 bases lay between the germline ends.

The CDR3 sequence is CSVTDHANYGYTF. The CDR3 DNA is TGCAGCGTGACAGACCACGCTAACTATGGCTACACCTTC. The rearrangement joins TRBV29-1 to TRBJ1-2, with TRBD1 as a possible D gene (5 bases). This CDR3 contains 13 residues. Per the germline V gene, CDR1 is SQVTM and CDR2 is ANQGSEA. V was shortened by 6 bases and J by 0 bases, with 11 bases between the two germline ends.

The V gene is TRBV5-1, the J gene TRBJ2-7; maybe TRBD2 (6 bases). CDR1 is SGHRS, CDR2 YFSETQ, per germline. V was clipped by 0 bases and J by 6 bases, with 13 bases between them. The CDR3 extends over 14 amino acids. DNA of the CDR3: TGCGCCAGCAGCTTGGTCCGGGGGTTTGGCGAGCAGTACTTC. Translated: CASSLVRGFGEQYF.

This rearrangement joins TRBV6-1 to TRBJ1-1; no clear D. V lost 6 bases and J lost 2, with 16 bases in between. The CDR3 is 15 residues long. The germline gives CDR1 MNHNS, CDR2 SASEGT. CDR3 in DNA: TGTGCCAGCAGCCGTCGGGTCGGCGTTAACACTGAAGCTTTCTTT. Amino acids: CASSRRVGVNTEAFF.

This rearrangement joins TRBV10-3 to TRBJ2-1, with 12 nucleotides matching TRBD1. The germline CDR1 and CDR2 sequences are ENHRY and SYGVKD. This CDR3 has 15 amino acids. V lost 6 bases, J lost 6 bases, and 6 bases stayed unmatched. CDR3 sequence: CAISGGQGAPNEQFF. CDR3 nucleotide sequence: TGTGCCATCAGCGGGGGACAGGGGGCCCCCAATGAGCAGTTCTTC.

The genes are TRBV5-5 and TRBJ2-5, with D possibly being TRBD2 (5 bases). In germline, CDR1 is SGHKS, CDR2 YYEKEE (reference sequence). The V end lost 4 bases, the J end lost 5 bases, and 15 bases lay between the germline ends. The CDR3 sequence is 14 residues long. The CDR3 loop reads CASSLEGVRETQYF. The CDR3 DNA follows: TGTGCCAGCAGCCTAGAGGGTGTCCGCGAGACCCAGTACTTC.

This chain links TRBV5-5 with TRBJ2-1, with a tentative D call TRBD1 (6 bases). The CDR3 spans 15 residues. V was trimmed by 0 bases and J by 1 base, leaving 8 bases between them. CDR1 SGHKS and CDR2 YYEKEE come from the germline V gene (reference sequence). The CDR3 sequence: CASSLGTGSYNEQFF. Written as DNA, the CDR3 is TGTGCCAGCAGCTTGGGTACAGGGTCCTACAATGAGCAGTTCTTC.

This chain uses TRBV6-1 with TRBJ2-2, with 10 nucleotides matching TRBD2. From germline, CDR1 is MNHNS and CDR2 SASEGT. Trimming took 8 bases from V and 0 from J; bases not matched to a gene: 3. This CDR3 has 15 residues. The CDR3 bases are TGTGCCAGCCCCGGACTAGCGGCGAACACCGGGGAGCTGTTTTTT. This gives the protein CASPGLAANTGELFF.

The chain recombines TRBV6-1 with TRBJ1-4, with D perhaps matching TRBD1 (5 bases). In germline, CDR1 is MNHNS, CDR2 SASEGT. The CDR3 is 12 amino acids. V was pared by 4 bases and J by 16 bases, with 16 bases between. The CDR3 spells CASSGYRPLRFF. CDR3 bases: TGTGCCAGCAGTGGCTACAGGCCCCTCCGGTTTTTT.

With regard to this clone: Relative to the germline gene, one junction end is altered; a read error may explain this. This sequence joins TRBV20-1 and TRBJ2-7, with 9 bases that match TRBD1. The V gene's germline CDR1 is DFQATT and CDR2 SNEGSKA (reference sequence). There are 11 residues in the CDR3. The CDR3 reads CSARPGQGLLF. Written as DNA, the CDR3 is TGCAGTGCCCGTCCGGGACAGGGCCTCCTCTTC.

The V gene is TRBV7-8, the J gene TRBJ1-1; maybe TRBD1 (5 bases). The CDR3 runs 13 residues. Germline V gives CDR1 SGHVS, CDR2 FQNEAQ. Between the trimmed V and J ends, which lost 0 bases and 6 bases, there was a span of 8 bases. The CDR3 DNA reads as TGTGCCAGCAGCTTAGCGGGGGTACCTGAAGCTTTCTTT. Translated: CASSLAGVPEAFF.

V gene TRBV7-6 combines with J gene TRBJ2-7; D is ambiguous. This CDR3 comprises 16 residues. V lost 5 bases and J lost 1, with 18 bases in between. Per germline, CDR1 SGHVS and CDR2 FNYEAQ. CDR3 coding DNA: TGTGCCAGCAGCAAATACCTGGCTTGGGAATCCTACGAGCAGTACTTC. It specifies CASSKYLAWESYEQYF.